Here is one TCR beta chain with its context. Authors of the study amplified TCR beta CDR3 regions from RNA transcripts. The HTBI primer set drove a first-round RT-PCR of the TCR CDR3. MiXCR, run by TCRdb on the multiplex PCR reads, gives a single entry per CDR3 protein. The sample lists around 450,000 distinct CDR3 sequences; approximately 15% were seen once. The record originates from a study of T cells in Graves' hyperthyroidism and ophthalmopathy. Trimming cost V 2 bases and J 3 bases; bases outside gene matches: 8. This CDR3 region has 17 residues. Germline CDR1 is LGHNA and CDR2 is YNFKEQ. Sequencing was performed on blood. The TCR was taken from a woman aged 18-29 years with Graves' hyperthyroidism. The rearrangement links TRBV4-2 to TRBJ1-4, with 8 bases aligning to TRBD1. The CDR3 nucleotides are TGTGCCAGCAGCCAACTGGACGGGACAGGACCTAATGAAAAACTGTTTTTT. This gives the protein CASSQLDGTGPNEKLFF.